The 9 T cell receptor beta chains presented below share a single source sample, sequenced in a study of CD8 T cells in Susac syndrome. RNA totalling roughly 0.45 to 1 ug underwent reverse transcription with random hexamers. TCRdb reprocessed the immunoSEQ multiplex PCR reads via MiXCR and lists one record per CDR3 protein. The repertoire includes some 65,000 distinct CDR3 sequences, about 94% of them detected once, and about 0.6% sits in the top ten. The material sequenced was CD8+ T cells from PBMCs. The source of these receptors is a human donor with multiple sclerosis.

In its sample, this clonotype was seen once. The V call is TRBV27, the J call TRBJ2-1; the match to TRBD2 covers 12 bases. The V gene end was trimmed by 5 bases and the J gene end by 0 bases; junction bases not matched to a gene: 5. The CDR3 length is 17 residues. Germline CDR1 and CDR2: MNHEY and SMNVEV (reference sequence). CDR3 coding DNA: TGTGCCAGCAGTACCGGACTAGCGGGATTCTCCTACAATGAGCAGTTCTTC. As protein: CASSTGLAGFSYNEQFF.

This clonotype was picked up one time. The V call is TRBV28, the J call TRBJ1-5; a weak D match, TRBD1 (5 bases). Germline CDR1 is MDHEN and CDR2 is SYDVKM. V lost 0 bases and J 11 bases, leaving 8 bases between the germline ends. The CDR3 sequence is 12 residues long. CDR3 DNA sequence: TGTGCCAGCAGTTTATGGAAGGGGTCCCAGCATTTT. Its translation: CASSLWKGSQHF. The full variable domain, completed using reference TRBV28 and TRBJ1-5, is DVKVTQSSRYLVKRTGEKVFLECVQDMDHENMFWYRQDPGLGLRLIYFSYDVKMKEKGDIPEGYSVSREKKERFSLILESASTNQTSMYLCASSLWKGSQHFGDGTRLSIL.

V gene TRBV18 combines with J gene TRBJ1-6; D perhaps matches TRBD1 (5 bases). CDR1 is KGHSH and CDR2 is LQKENI in the germline V gene. The CDR3 length is 15 residues. V was cut by 3 bases and J by 3 bases, with 9 bases left in between. CDR3 nucleotides: TGTGCCAGCTCACCTGGAGGGGACTATAATTCACCCCTCCACTTT. The encoded protein is CASSPGGDYNSPLHF.

The gene calls are TRBV3-1 and TRBJ1-1; the D gene is possibly TRBD1 (6 bases). This CDR3 has 14 residues. Germline V gives CDR1 LGHDT, CDR2 YNNKEL (reference sequence). V lost 4 bases and J lost 3, with 12 bases in between. DNA for the CDR3: TGTGCCAGCAGCCCAGGGGCGGGGGACACTGAAGCTTTCTTT. It translates to CASSPGAGDTEAFF.

V usage is TRBV29-1 and J usage is TRBJ2-7, with 12 bases aligning to TRBD2. The length of the CDR3 is 14 residues. Germline V gene lookup returns CDR1 SQVTM and CDR2 ANQGSEA. V lost 3 bases and J lost 4; bases outside the gene matches: 4. CDR3 sequence: CSVEPSGRAYEQYF. As DNA, the CDR3 is TGCAGCGTTGAGCCTAGCGGGAGGGCGTACGAGCAGTACTTC.

For the CDR3, the DNA is TGCGCCAGCAGCCCTGGGGCCTTCTCCTACGAGCAGTACTTC. As protein: CASSPGAFSYEQYF. The chain links TRBV4-3 to TRBJ2-7; D might be TRBD1 (5 bases). Trimming shortened V by 4 bases and J by 0 bases, and 10 bases separated the two germline ends. This CDR3 is 14 amino acids long. Germline CDR1 LGHNA, CDR2 YSLEER.

CDR3 sequence (DNA): TGTGCCAGCAGTGACTCAGGCTCAGCGTCAGATACGCAGTATTTT. This sequence encodes CASSDSGSASDTQYF. The rearrangement uses TRBV6-4 and TRBJ2-3; D gene unclear. This CDR3 contains 15 residues. Deletions cut 0 bases from V and 4 bases from J, with 11 bases between. The germline gives CDR1 MRHNA, CDR2 SNTAGT.

This clonotype was found a few times. The rearrangement links TRBV7-8 to TRBJ2-1, with a tentative D call TRBD2 (7 bases). V was trimmed by 3 bases and J by 0 bases, leaving 9 bases between them. The CDR3 spans 15 residues. CDR1 is SGHVS, CDR2 FQNEAQ, per germline. CDR3 DNA: TGTGCCAGCAGCTTGGGGGGGGCCTCCTACAATGAGCAGTTCTTC. The encoded protein is CASSLGGASYNEQFF.

This chain connects TRBV7-3 to TRBJ2-3, with 13 bases aligning to TRBD2. V shed 5 bases, J shed 4 bases, and the junction held 3 bases outside the gene matches. The CDR3 length is 15 residues. CDR1 and CDR2 from the germline V gene are SGHTA and FQGTGA. In DNA, the CDR3 is TGTGCCAGCAGCCTCACTAGCGGGAGGGCAGATACGCAGTATTTT. Translated, it gives CASSLTSGRADTQYF.